This is a list of T cell receptor beta chains from one sample in a study of shared clonotypes between healthy human individuals. The assay was immunoSEQ multiplex PCR, and TCRdb's table has in-frame clones only and misses some. The sample gives fewer than 1.6 million clones, 98% of which show up once; 0.3% to 0.45% is in the top ten. The sample taken for sequencing was naive CD4+ T cells sorted from blood. The receptors here all came from a man aged 25 to 40 in good health. Both conserved end residues are part of each CDR3. Fields, in order: J gene, D gene, clone size, V gene, CDR3 protein, CDR3 DNA. D genes are given only for firm matches. Size is omitted from some rows. Given values are once, few, many or a class for expanded clones.

j_gene: TRBJ2-5; d_gene: -; abundance: few; v_gene: TRBV5-4; CDR3aa: CASSLGLRETQYF; CDR3nt: TGTGCCAGCAGCTTGGGACTTCGAGAGACCCAGTACTTC
j_gene: TRBJ1-4; d_gene: TRBD1; abundance: -; v_gene: TRBV28; CDR3aa: CASSLPGQGLSSNEKLFF; CDR3nt: TGTGCCAGCAGTCTACCGGGACAGGGATTGAGTAGTAATGAAAAACTGTTTTTT
j_gene: TRBJ2-1; d_gene: -; abundance: -; v_gene: TRBV6-4; CDR3aa: CASSPEGSSNEQFF; CDR3nt: TGTGCCAGCAGCCCGGAGGGGAGTAGCAATGAGCAGTTCTTC
j_gene: TRBJ2-7; d_gene: TRBD2; abundance: -; v_gene: TRBV2; CDR3aa: CASQYRNLAGSVPYEQYF; CDR3nt: TGTGCCAGCCAGTATAGAAATCTAGCGGGCTCCGTTCCCTACGAGCAGTACTTC
j_gene: TRBJ2-5; d_gene: TRBD2; abundance: -; v_gene: TRBV11-2; CDR3aa: CASSLRTSVLYQETQYF; CDR3nt: TGTGCCAGCAGCCTCAGGACTAGCGTCCTGTACCAAGAGACCCAGTACTTC
j_gene: TRBJ1-1; d_gene: TRBD1; abundance: -; v_gene: TRBV25-1; CDR3aa: CASEQPTGTNTEAFF; CDR3nt: TGTGCCAGCGAACAGCCGACAGGGACGAACACTGAAGCTTTCTTT
j_gene: TRBJ2-7; d_gene: -; abundance: -; v_gene: TRBV5-1; CDR3aa: CASSTMRAGKGAYEQYF; CDR3nt: TGCGCCAGCAGCACTATGCGAGCGGGCAAGGGCGCCTACGAGCAGTACTTC
j_gene: TRBJ2-7; d_gene: TRBD1; abundance: -; v_gene: TRBV28; CDR3aa: CASSLRPGQGAGEQYF; CDR3nt: TGTGCCAGCAGTTTACGACCGGGACAGGGGGCAGGCGAGCAGTACTTC
j_gene: TRBJ2-7; d_gene: -; abundance: -; v_gene: TRBV6-5; CDR3aa: CASSSSAGYEQYF; CDR3nt: TGTGCCAGCAGTTCCTCCGCGGGCTACGAGCAGTACTTC
j_gene: TRBJ2-5; d_gene: -; abundance: -; v_gene: TRBV5-1; CDR3aa: CASSLDKETQYF; CDR3nt: TGCGCCAGCAGCCTGGATAAAGAGACCCAGTACTTC
j_gene: TRBJ1-5; d_gene: -; abundance: -; v_gene: TRBV10-3; CDR3aa: CAIASGVSQPQHF; CDR3nt: TGTGCCATCGCCTCCGGGGTTTCTCAGCCCCAGCATTTT
j_gene: TRBJ2-1; d_gene: -; abundance: -; v_gene: TRBV5-1; CDR3aa: CASSLGAASSSYNEQFF; CDR3nt: TGCGCCAGCAGCTTGGGTGCCGCCAGCAGCTCCTACAATGAGCAGTTCTTC
j_gene: TRBJ1-2; d_gene: -; abundance: -; v_gene: TRBV27; CDR3aa: CASSLYFGETYGYTF; CDR3nt: TGTGCCAGCAGTTTATATTTCGGAGAGACCTATGGCTACACCTTC
j_gene: TRBJ2-1; d_gene: -; abundance: -; v_gene: TRBV11-2; CDR3aa: CASSLAGYNEQFF; CDR3nt: TGTGCCAGCAGCTTAGCCGGGTACAATGAGCAGTTCTTC
j_gene: TRBJ2-2; d_gene: -; abundance: -; v_gene: TRBV28; CDR3aa: CASSRGRFPGELFF; CDR3nt: TGTGCCAGCAGCCGGGGGCGGTTCCCCGGGGAGCTGTTTTTT
j_gene: TRBJ2-3; d_gene: -; abundance: -; v_gene: TRBV5-1; CDR3aa: CASGPSTDTQYF; CDR3nt: TGCGCCAGCGGACCATCCACAGATACGCAGTATTTT
j_gene: TRBJ1-4; d_gene: -; abundance: -; v_gene: TRBV5-1; CDR3aa: CASSLAPGPGEKLFF; CDR3nt: TGCGCCAGCAGCTTGGCGCCAGGGCCTGGTGAAAAACTGTTTTTT
j_gene: TRBJ2-1; d_gene: TRBD1; abundance: -; v_gene: TRBV19; CDR3aa: CASRKITGGIRHNEQFF; CDR3nt: TGTGCCAGTCGTAAGATAACAGGGGGTATCCGACACAATGAGCAGTTCTTC
j_gene: TRBJ2-1; d_gene: -; abundance: -; v_gene: TRBV27; CDR3aa: CASSLYHQVIEQFF; CDR3nt: TGTGCCAGCAGTTTATATCACCAGGTCATTGAGCAGTTCTTC
j_gene: TRBJ2-1; d_gene: TRBD2; abundance: -; v_gene: TRBV5-1; CDR3aa: CASSLGRSGTEQFF; CDR3nt: TGCGCCAGCAGCTTGGGACGAAGCGGGACTGAGCAGTTCTTC
j_gene: TRBJ1-2; d_gene: -; abundance: once; v_gene: TRBV2; CDR3aa: CASSLKTVANYGYTF; CDR3nt: TGTGCCAGCAGTTTAAAGACAGTAGCTAACTATGGCTACACCTTC
j_gene: TRBJ1-2; d_gene: -; abundance: -; v_gene: TRBV27; CDR3aa: CASSGHAAYGYTF; CDR3nt: TGTGCCAGCTCGGGGCACGCGGCGTATGGCTACACCTTC
j_gene: TRBJ2-5; d_gene: -; abundance: -; v_gene: TRBV7-6; CDR3aa: CASSLEGWGTVLMAQYF; CDR3nt: TGTGCCAGCAGCTTAGAGGGGTGGGGGACGGTTCTGATGGCCCAGTACTTC
j_gene: TRBJ2-1; d_gene: -; abundance: once; v_gene: TRBV6-1; CDR3aa: CASSETPYNEQFF; CDR3nt: TGTGCCAGCAGTGAAACTCCCTACAATGAGCAGTTCTTC
j_gene: TRBJ2-1; d_gene: -; abundance: -; v_gene: TRBV5-1; CDR3aa: CASSLAEFGNEQFF; CDR3nt: TGCGCCAGCAGCTTGGCAGAATTCGGCAATGAGCAGTTCTTC
j_gene: TRBJ2-3; d_gene: -; abundance: -; v_gene: TRBV2; CDR3aa: CASSEAGRAPYEFWTDTQYF; CDR3nt: TGTGCCAGCAGTGAAGCAGGCAGGGCGCCATATGAGTTTTGGACAGATACGCAGTATTTT